The 20 T cell receptor beta chains presented below share a single source sample, sequenced in a study of blood T cell repertoires in COVID-19. The table came from immunoSEQ multiplex PCR; TCRdb's copy has only in-frame clones and leaves some out. Among around 330,000 clones, about 89% were seen once, and the ten largest hold 5.2%. Sequencing used PBMCs or T cells enriched from blood (not recorded which). The receptors originated from a man in his sixties who had recovered from COVID-19.

A remark on this clone: Other DNA sequences in the same sample also yield this CDR3. This chain uses TRBV18 with TRBJ2-7; D perhaps matches TRBD2 (5 bases). Between the trimmed V and J ends, which lost 2 bases and 3 bases, there was a span of 11 bases. In germline, CDR1 is KGHSH, CDR2 LQKENI. There are 14 residues in the CDR3. For the CDR3, the DNA is TGTGCCAGCTCACCAGGGCTAGCTGGCTACGAGCAGTACTTC. It translates to CASSPGLAGYEQYF. The full variable domain, rest sourced from reference TRBV18 and TRBJ2-7, is NAGVMQNPRHLVRRRGQEARLRCSPMKGHSHVYWYRQLPEEGLKFMVYLQKENIIDESGMPKERFSAEFPKEGPSILRIQQVVRGDSAAYFCASSPGLAGYEQYFGPGTRLTVT.

Here the CDR3 reads CASSLQGRQETQYF. The CDR3 nucleotides read TGCGCCAGCAGCTTACAGGGGCGGCAAGAGACCCAGTACTTC. This chain connects TRBV5-1 to TRBJ2-5, with 7 positions matching TRBD1. After removal of 2 bases from V and 2 bases from J, the junction contained 3 bases not matched to a gene. Germline CDR1 is SGHRS and CDR2 is YFSETQ. The length of the CDR3 is 14 residues.

A few counts support this clone. The V and J genes are TRBV5-1 and TRBJ1-1, with TRBD1 identical over 7 bases. The CDR3 consists of 16 residues. Germline lookup yields CDR1 SGHRS and CDR2 YFSETQ. V lost 4 bases, J lost 1 base, and 10 bases stayed unmatched. CDR3 protein: CASSRQGIRGNTEAFF. The CDR3 nucleotides are TGCGCCAGCAGCCGACAGGGCATAAGGGGGAACACTGAAGCTTTCTTT.

This sequence joins TRBV19 and TRBJ2-1; 11 bases are a match to TRBD1. Germline V gene data show CDR1 as LNHDA and CDR2 as SQIVND (reference sequence). The V segment lost 1 base and the J segment 7 bases; nucleotides outside the gene matches: 6. This CDR3 is built from 16 residues. CDR3 amino acids: CASSIGTGGSGNEQFF. For the CDR3, the DNA is TGTGCCAGTAGTATAGGGACAGGGGGCTCGGGGAATGAGCAGTTCTTC.

This chain connects TRBV7-9 to TRBJ2-5; 9 nucleotides agree with TRBD1. Trimming removed 8 bases from V and 5 bases from J; junction bases left unmatched: 18. This CDR3 has 17 amino acids. From germline, CDR1 is SEHNR and CDR2 FQNEAQ (reference sequence). In nucleotides, the CDR3 is TGTGCCAGCCAAAAGGACGGGACAGGGCTTTTGTTGGAGACCCAGTACTTC. Its translation: CASQKDGTGLLLETQYF.

The rearrangement joins TRBV28 to TRBJ2-3; D unresolved. The CDR3 length is 16 residues. Trimming left V 8 bases short and J 4 bases short, with 22 bases between. CDR1 and CDR2 from the germline V gene are MDHEN and SYDVKM. The CDR3: CASRPAPGGSADTQYF. CDR3 DNA sequence: TGTGCCAGCCGCCCGGCGCCAGGTGGATCGGCAGATACGCAGTATTTT.

Only one count was recorded for this clone. This chain connects TRBV5-1 to TRBJ1-1; 12 positions match TRBD1. CDR3 size: 18 residues. The V and J ends lost 2 bases and 0 bases, in that order; junction bases with no gene match: 8. CDR1 is SGHRS, CDR2 YFSETQ, per germline. CDR3 in DNA: TGCGCCAGCAGCTTTCGGGGACAGGGGGCAATTGTGAACACTGAAGCTTTCTTT. Translation gives CASSFRGQGAIVNTEAFF.

This chain links TRBV21-1 with TRBJ2-2; the tabulated D call, TRBD2, remains unverified against the DNA. TRBV21-1 is recorded as a pseudogene. CDR3 length: 11 residues. The CDR3, as DNA: TGTGCCAGCCCCCGGGCCGGGGAGCTGTTTTTT. Encoded protein: CASPRAGELFF.

With regard to this clone: A read error may explain this, as a much larger clone is one base away. This chain connects TRBV5-6 to TRBJ2-1, with 12 bases identical to TRBD2. Germline CDR1 SGHDT, CDR2 YYEEEE. The V and J ends lost 2 bases and 5 bases, in that order; junction bases with no gene match: 2. The CDR3 spans 15 residues. The CDR3 DNA follows: TGTGCCAGCAGCTTACTAGCGGGAGGAAACAATGAGCAGTTCTTC. This gives the protein CASSLLAGGNNEQFF.

The J gene is TRBJ1-4, the V gene TRBV5-1; D unclear. V dropped 0 bases and J dropped 8 bases, with 11 bases sitting between them. The germline V gene has CDR1 SGHRS and CDR2 YFSETQ. The CDR3 runs to 14 residues. CDR3 residues: CASSLGSEGEKLFF. CDR3 coding DNA: TGCGCCAGCAGCTTGGGGAGCGAAGGCGAAAAACTGTTTTTT.

This clone was counted a single time. This chain connects TRBV7-2 to TRBJ2-7; a weak D match, TRBD2 (5 bases). The V end lost 3 bases, the J end lost 2 bases, and 5 bases lay between the germline ends. The CDR3 loop spans 12 amino acids. The germline gives CDR1 SGHTA, CDR2 FQGNSA. CDR3 protein: CASSLTTYEQYF. The CDR3 DNA is TGTGCCAGCAGCTTGACTACCTACGAGCAGTACTTC.

V and J are TRBV7-6 and TRBJ2-7; 7 nucleotides match TRBD1. Germline V CDR1 and CDR2: SGHVS, FNYEAQ. The CDR3 totals 17 residues. V was clipped by 5 bases and J by 5 bases; unmatched bases: 18. CDR3 coding DNA: TGTGCCAGCAGCCTGGACCCCGGGACAGAGTTTGTCCACGAGCAGTACTTC. Encoded protein: CASSLDPGTEFVHEQYF. Complete variable domain (other parts from reference TRBV7-6 and TRBJ2-7): GAGVSQSPRYKVTKRGQDVALRCDPISGHVSLYWYRQALGQGPEFLTYFNYEAQQDKSGLPNDRFSAERPEGSISTLTIQRTEQRDSAMYRCASSLDPGTEFVHEQYFGPGTRLTVT.

The rearrangement links TRBV10-1 to TRBJ2-1, with TRBD2 as a possible D gene (6 bases). CDR1 and CDR2 (germline): WNHNN, SYGVQD (reference sequence). The CDR3 contains 16 residues. The V gene lost 5 bases and the J gene lost 1 base, with 15 bases spanning the gap. The CDR3 here is CASSRGRELSYNEQFF. As DNA, the CDR3 is TGCGCCAGCAGTCGTGGGCGGGAACTATCCTACAATGAGCAGTTCTTC.

The chain couples TRBV5-5 to TRBJ1-1, with a tentative D call TRBD1 (5 bases). The CDR3 has 15 residues. The V gene's germline CDR1 is SGHKS and CDR2 YYEKEE (reference sequence). Trimming took 4 bases from V and 0 from J, leaving 13 bases between them. The CDR3 DNA sequence: TGTGCCAGCAGCCAACAGGCGGAAGTGAACACTGAAGCTTTCTTT. It specifies CASSQQAEVNTEAFF.

This chain connects TRBV5-6 to TRBJ1-5; 7 positions agree with TRBD1. CDR1 is SGHDT and CDR2 is YYEEEE in the germline V gene. The CDR3 runs to 15 residues. The V segment lost 2 bases and the J segment 5 bases; nucleotides outside the gene matches: 7. The chain's CDR3 is CASSLRPGGDQPQHF. DNA of the CDR3: TGTGCCAGCAGCTTAAGGCCAGGGGGAGATCAGCCCCAGCATTTT. The entire variable domain, with the rest obtained from reference TRBV5-6 and TRBJ1-5, is as follows: DAGVTQSPTHLIKTRGQQVTLRCSPKSGHDTVSWYQQALGQGPQFIFQYYEEEERQRGNFPDRFSGHQFPNYSSELNVNALLLGDSALYLCASSLRPGGDQPQHFGDGTRLSIL.

The chain is built from TRBV2 and TRBJ1-4; D is possibly TRBD1 (6 bases). The CDR3 is made up of 15 amino acids. The V gene's germline CDR1 is SNHLY and CDR2 FYNNEI. Trimming left V 4 bases short and J 0 bases short, with 9 bases between. The DNA for the CDR3 is TGTGCCAGCAGTGTTCGGACAGCAACTAATGAAAAACTGTTTTTT. Translating gives CASSVRTATNEKLFF. The entire variable domain, with the rest obtained from reference TRBV2 and TRBJ1-4, is as follows: EPEVTQTPSHQVTQMGQEVILRCVPISNHLYFYWYRQILGQKVEFLVSFYNNEISEKSEIFDDQFSVERPDGSNFTLKIRSTKLEDSAMYFCASSVRTATNEKLFFGSGTQLSVL.

This rearrangement joins TRBV6-5 to TRBJ1-2; 7 bases are shared with TRBD1. With V trimmed by 4 bases and J by 3 bases, 5 bases remained unmatched. The CDR3 extends over 14 amino acids. Germline CDR1 is MNHEY and CDR2 is SVGAGI. CDR3 in amino acids: CASSSTGSYYGYTF. The CDR3 nucleotides read TGTGCCAGCAGTTCGACAGGGAGCTACTATGGCTACACCTTC.

V is TRBV5-1 and J is TRBJ1-2, with 9 bases fitting TRBD1. This CDR3 is 17 amino acids long. Germline trimming cut 2 bases from V and 6 bases from J; bases unmatched to any gene: 14. From germline, CDR1 is SGHRS and CDR2 YFSETQ. The CDR3 spells CASSFFSRDRAVNGYTF. DNA of the CDR3: TGCGCCAGCAGCTTTTTCTCCCGGGACAGGGCCGTAAATGGCTACACCTTC.

The chain couples TRBV10-3 to TRBJ2-1; tentative D call: TRBD1 (6 bases). CDR1 and CDR2 from the germline V gene are ENHRY and SYGVKD. The CDR3 loop spans 14 amino acids. V dropped 7 bases and J dropped 5 bases, with 15 bases sitting between them. CDR3 bases: TGTGCCATCAAGACAGGAGTAACGGACAATGAGCAGTTCTTC. Protein sequence: CAIKTGVTDNEQFF.

The chain carries TRBV11-2 and TRBJ1-4; D is possibly TRBD1 (6 bases). Germline CDR1 is SGHAT and CDR2 is FQNNGV. The CDR3 has 15 residues. Deletions cut 5 bases from V and 1 base from J, with 11 bases between. In DNA, the CDR3 is TGTGCCAGCAGCCCGTTCAGGGGAACTAATGAAAAACTGTTTTTT. It yields the protein CASSPFRGTNEKLFF.